This T cell receptor beta chain was identified in a study of post-analysis software for immune sequencing data. Whole-study results and caveats: Roughly five TRBV segments, including TRBV5-6, TRBV5-1 and TRBV20-1, were more frequent in patients than controls.

V shed 1 base and J 11 bases; nucleotides not matched to a gene: 14. The CDR3 loop spans 17 amino acids. In germline, CDR1 is LNHNV, CDR2 YYDKDF (reference sequence). Unique molecular identifiers were built into the TCR beta cDNA libraries. Input populations of roughly 1 to 11 million T cells gave rise to a few hundred thousand cDNA molecules. TCRdb re-analysed the PCR reads in MiXCR, keeping a single row per CDR3 protein. The sample consists of under 200,000 distinct CDR3 sequences, approximately 29% of them appearing once. About this clonotype: Its antigen is undetermined.

The chain joins TRBV15 to TRBJ2-5, with 12 bases that match TRBD2. This clonotype was sampled from a girl aged 2-17 years with multiple sclerosis. The material sequenced was blood. The CDR3 sequence is CATSRGPRASGRAEQYF. The CDR3 DNA follows: TGTGCCACCAGCAGAGGTCCTCGGGCTAGCGGGAGGGCTGAGCAGTACTTC.